This TCR beta chain was documented in a study of T-cell reconstitution after alpha-beta-depleted transplantation in children. The study, taken as a whole, reports: T cells produced anew were the main source of T-cell counts and diversity one year after transplant. TCRbeta diversity was high at day 60 in some patients (a result of surviving recipient T cells and thymic progenitors). Where alpha-beta T cells came from about two months after transplant was reportedly several hundred expanded graft clones.

This clonotype has only a few counts. Its cognate antigen is unknown. This CDR3 region has 17 residues. V lost 3 bases to trimming and J lost 4 bases, with 21 bases between them. The V gene's germline CDR1 is MRHNA and CDR2 SNTAGT. Unique molecular identifiers were incorporated into the prepared TCRbeta library. TCRdb reanalysed the PCR reads using MiXCR and keeps one entry per CDR3 protein. Of just under 350,000 distinct CDR3 sequences in the sample, around 15% were seen once. Sequencing was performed on PBMCs, mostly from graft donor cells, taken 360 days after TCRalphabeta/CD19-depleted stem cell transplant. The origin of this receptor is a male patient between 2 and 15 years old who had a stem cell transplant for acute lymphoblastic leukemia, so the T cells may come from the graft donor. The V gene is TRBV6-4, the J gene TRBJ1-1, with D possibly being TRBD1 (6 bases). CDR3 in amino acids: CASSELLPGHQATEAFF. CDR3 sequence (DNA): TGTGCCAGCAGTGAGCTCCTCCCGGGACACCAAGCCACTGAAGCTTTCTTT.